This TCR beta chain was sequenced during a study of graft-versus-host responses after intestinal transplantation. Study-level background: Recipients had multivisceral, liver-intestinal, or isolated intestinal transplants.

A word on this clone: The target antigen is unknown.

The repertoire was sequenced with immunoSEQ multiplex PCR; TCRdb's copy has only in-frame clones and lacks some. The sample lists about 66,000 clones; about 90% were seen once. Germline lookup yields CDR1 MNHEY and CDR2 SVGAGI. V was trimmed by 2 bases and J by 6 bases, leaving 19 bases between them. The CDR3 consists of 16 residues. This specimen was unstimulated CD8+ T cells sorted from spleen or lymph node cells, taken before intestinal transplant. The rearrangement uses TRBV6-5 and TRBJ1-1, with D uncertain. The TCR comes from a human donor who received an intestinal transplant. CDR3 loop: CASSYGLWSQVAEAFF. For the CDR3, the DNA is TGTGCCAGCAGTTACGGCCTATGGTCCCAGGTCGCTGAAGCTTTCTTT.